The sequence of this T cell receptor beta chain was determined in a study of blood T cell repertoires in COVID-19. In its sample, this clone was seen a few times. Distinct nucleotide sequences in the sample also encode this CDR3. The protocol was immunoSEQ multiplex PCR, while the TCRdb copy is restricted to in-frame clones and leaves out a portion. The sample consists of some 260,000 clones, just over 85% of them appearing once. Material for sequencing was peripheral blood. The receptor was derived from a man older than 75 with acute or convalescent COVID-19.

CDR3 sequence: CASSSTGLNTEAFF. In DNA form, the CDR3 reads TGTGCCAGCAGTTCCACAGGGTTGAACACTGAAGCTTTCTTT. V usage is TRBV6-2 or TRBV6-3 and J usage is TRBJ1-1, with D possibly TRBD1 on 6 matching bases. CDR1 and CDR2 from the germline V gene are MNHEY and SVGEGT. Trimming removed 4 bases from V and 0 bases from J, with 9 bases in between. The CDR3 runs 14 residues.